The 4 T cell receptor beta chains below come from one sample, sequenced in a study of blood T cells in healthy people across ages. With a J-beta primer mix and a sample-barcoded 5' primer, a second PCR ran about 7 to 12 cycles. Via MiXCR, TCRdb re-called the 5' RACE reads, giving one row per CDR3 protein. The sample gives some 750,000 distinct CDR3 sequences, about a fifth of which show up once; about 22% is in the top ten. The sequenced sample was blood. These TCRs come from a man in his sixties or seventies in good health.

The chain couples TRBV27 to TRBJ2-5; 7 bases are a match to TRBD2. The J call may be in error: the DNA end matches TRBJ2-7 better. The CDR3 is made up of 16 amino acids. CDR1 and CDR2 from the germline V gene are MNHEY and SMNVEV (reference sequence). For the CDR3, the DNA is TGTGCCAGCATTGTAAGCACTAGCGCGATTTCTGACGAGCAGTACGTC. Its protein product is CASIVSTSAISDEQYV.

CDR3 sequence (DNA): TGTGCCAGCTCACAACAGGGATGGGAAGGGACCCAGTACTTC. It yields the protein CASSQQGWEGTQYF. This chain joins TRBV18 and TRBJ2-5; a weak D match, TRBD1 (6 bases). CDR3 size: 14 residues. V was pared by 4 bases and J by 7 bases, with 16 bases between. Germline CDR1 is KGHSH and CDR2 is LQKENI.

This clonotype was recorded a few times. This chain links TRBV3-1 with TRBJ2-3; TRBD2 matches at 11 bases. CDR1 is LGHDT and CDR2 is YNNKEL in the germline V gene (reference sequence). This CDR3 is 16 amino acids long. V lost 6 bases and J lost 2; bases outside the gene matches: 7. CDR3 nucleotides: TGTGCCAGCAGTCGACTAGCGGGGAGGTCCACAGATACGCAGTATTTT. Its protein product is CASSRLAGRSTDTQYF.

There are a few counts of this clonotype. A junction boundary mismatches the germline segment, possibly from a read error. The chain carries TRBV10-3 and TRBJ2-3; D might be TRBD1 or TRBD2, each matching 6 bases. The CDR3 sequence is 13 residues long. Germline assignment: CDR1 ENHRY and CDR2 SYGVKD. The CDR3, as DNA: TGTGCCATTTCGGGGGCCCGCACAGATACACAGTATTTT. Its translation: CAISGARTDTQYF.